This T cell receptor beta chain was sequenced during a study of T-cell reconstitution after alpha-beta-depleted transplantation in children. Study results and limitations: Several hundred rapidly expanded clones from non-depleted graft cells reportedly supplied alpha-beta T cells about two months post-transplant.

In regard to this clonotype: The antigen remains undetermined.

Preparation of the TCRbeta library was carried out with unique molecular identifiers. TCRdb fed the PCR reads into MiXCR, producing one record per CDR3 protein. There are hundreds of thousands of distinct CDR3 sequences in the sample; less than 15% occur only once, and 0.65% to 0.9% lies in the top ten. Trimming cost V 8 bases and J 5 bases, with 12 bases left between them. Germline V gene sequence: CDR1 SGHTA, CDR2 FQGNSA. The CDR3 contains 12 residues. This clonotype was sampled from a girl between 2 and 10 years old with congenital amegakaryocytic thrombocytopenia, due to receive a stem cell transplant. V gene TRBV7-2 combines with J gene TRBJ2-5; no reliable D call. The input for sequencing was PBMCs, taken before TCRalphabeta/CD19-depleted stem cell transplant. This chain's CDR3 is CASRPSPETQYF. CDR3 DNA: TGTGCCAGCCGTCCTAGTCCTGAGACCCAGTACTTC. The full variable domain, completed using reference TRBV7-2 and TRBJ2-5, is GAGVSQSPSNKVTEKGKDVELRCDPISGHTALYWYRQSLGQGLEFLIYFQGNSAPDKSGLPSDRFSAERTGGSVSTLTIQRTQQEDSAVYLCASRPSPETQYFGPGTRLLVL.